These 31 T cell receptor beta chains came from one sample sequenced in a study of blood T cell repertoires in COVID-19. Clones were read by immunoSEQ multiplex PCR, and TCRdb kept only the in-frame ones, dropping some. The data show just over 250,000 clones, with about 86% seen just once and 4.1% held by the top ten. The material sequenced was PBMCs or T cells enriched from blood (not recorded which). These TCRs come from a young man with acute COVID-19.

The chain links TRBV6-5 to TRBJ1-6, with 8 bases lining up with TRBD1. CDR1 and CDR2 (germline): MNHEY, SVGAGI. V gave up 9 bases and J gave up 10 bases; unmatched junction bases: 11. CDR3 size: 14 residues. The CDR3: CASFPGTGGSPLHF. The CDR3 coding sequence is TGTGCCAGTTTCCCCGGGACAGGTGGATCACCCCTCCACTTT.

The chain has TRBV7-9 and TRBJ2-1, with D possibly TRBD2 on 6 matching bases. The ends were cut back, 1 base at V and 8 bases at J, with 15 bases in the middle. The CDR3 extends over 15 amino acids. CDR1 is SEHNR, CDR2 FQNEAQ, per germline (reference sequence). The CDR3 protein is CASSLEVLGGDEQFF. The DNA of the CDR3 is TGTGCCAGCAGCTTAGAGGTGCTGGGGGGTGATGAGCAGTTCTTC.

CDR3 DNA sequence: TGTGCCAGCAGCTTACAGGTGCCAACTAATGAAAAACTGTTTTTT. Amino acids: CASSLQVPTNEKLFF. The chain uses TRBV7-6 and TRBJ1-4; no clear D. The CDR3 totals 15 residues. The V gene's germline CDR1 is SGHVS and CDR2 FNYEAQ. Trimming removed 2 bases at V and 0 bases at J, with 7 bases between.

The chain carries TRBV18 and TRBJ2-5; D gene uncertain. The CDR3 totals 13 residues. The germline V gene has CDR1 KGHSH and CDR2 LQKENI. V was pared by 4 bases and J by 1 base, with 7 bases between. In DNA form, the CDR3 reads TGTGCCAGCTCACGGCCGGGCCAAGAGACCCAGTACTTC. Amino acids: CASSRPGQETQYF.

The rearrangement links TRBV2 to TRBJ1-2; D gene uncertain. Germline assignment: CDR1 SNHLY and CDR2 FYNNEI. The CDR3 length is 11 residues. V shed 7 bases and J shed 6 bases, with 9 bases lying between them. The CDR3 DNA sequence: TGTGCCAGCATGCAGGTTGATGGCTACACCTTC. This encodes CASMQVDGYTF.

The gene calls are TRBV20-1 and TRBJ1-1; tentatively, D is TRBD1 (6 bases). Looked up from germline, CDR1 is DFQATT and CDR2 is SNEGSKA (reference sequence). V gave up 3 bases and J gave up 3 bases, with 11 bases separating them. This CDR3 is built from 13 residues. CDR3 region: CSASGGTHTEAFF. The CDR3 coding sequence is TGCAGTGCTAGTGGTGGGACACACACTGAAGCTTTCTTT.

This chain uses TRBV6-5 with TRBJ1-1; 12 bases agree with TRBD1. Trimming removed 5 bases from V and 6 bases from J; junction bases left unmatched: 4. This CDR3 has 14 residues. Germline CDR1 and CDR2: MNHEY and SVGAGI. The CDR3 DNA follows: TGTGCCAGCAGTACGGGACAGGGGGCATCTGAAGCTTTCTTT. Amino acids: CASSTGQGASEAFF.

This rearrangement joins TRBV9 to TRBJ2-5; the match to TRBD2 covers 9 bases. CDR1 and CDR2 from the germline V gene are SGDLS and YYNGEE. This CDR3 contains 15 residues. The V gene end was trimmed by 4 bases and the J gene end by 2 bases; junction bases not matched to a gene: 6. The CDR3 region is CASSPMGLAQETQYF. As DNA, the CDR3 is TGTGCCAGCAGCCCAATGGGACTAGCTCAAGAGACCCAGTACTTC. Filled out from reference TRBV9 and TRBJ2-5, the complete variable domain reads DSGVTQTPKHLITATGQRVTLRCSPRSGDLSVYWYQQSLDQGLQFLIQYYNGEERAKGNILERFSAQQFPDLHSELNLSSLELGDSALYFCASSPMGLAQETQYFGPGTRLLVL.

V usage is TRBV11-2 and J usage is TRBJ2-7, with 8 positions matching TRBD1. V was pared by 0 bases and J by 5 bases, with 6 bases of the junction left unmatched. This CDR3 region has 15 residues. Germline-derived CDR1 and CDR2 are SGHAT and FQNNGV. The CDR3 here is CASSLDSTGGNEQYV. CDR3 bases: TGTGCCAGCAGCTTAGATAGTACAGGGGGAAACGAGCAGTACGTC.

V usage is TRBV6-5 and J usage is TRBJ1-1; TRBD1 might be the D (6 bases). V was trimmed by 7 bases and J by 4 bases, leaving 16 bases between them. The CDR3 spans 14 residues. The germline V gene encodes CDR1 MNHEY and CDR2 SVGAGI. The CDR3 bases are TGTGCCAGCAAATCGGGACATGTGAGCACTGAAGCTTTCTTT. Amino acids: CASKSGHVSTEAFF.

The rearrangement joins TRBV7-2 to TRBJ2-2; 7 bases fit TRBD2. V was clipped by 8 bases and J by 0 bases; unmatched bases: 6. CDR1 and CDR2 from the germline V gene are SGHTA and FQGNSA. This CDR3 has 15 residues. The chain's CDR3 is CASVGLAANTGELFF. DNA for the CDR3: TGTGCCAGCGTTGGGCTAGCGGCGAACACCGGGGAGCTGTTTTTT.

This clone was seen more than once but under ten times. This sequence joins TRBV6-4 and TRBJ1-2; 7 positions agree with TRBD1. The junction had 11 bases not matched to a gene; V was cut back by 6 bases and J by 7 bases. This CDR3 has 14 amino acids. Germline V gene data show CDR1 as MRHNA and CDR2 as SNTAGT. CDR3 residues: CASRAGTASPGYTF. The CDR3, as DNA: TGTGCCAGCAGAGCCGGGACAGCGTCGCCTGGCTACACCTTC.

The gene calls are TRBV19 and TRBJ2-1, with D maybe TRBD2 (5 bases). This CDR3 spans 12 amino acids. CDR1 and CDR2 (germline): LNHDA, SQIVND (reference sequence). The CDR3 spells CAISVGSNEQFF. The CDR3 DNA reads TGTGCTATTAGCGTTGGAAGCAATGAGCAGTTCTTC.

CDR3 sequence reads: CASRDPLAGEQYV. For the CDR3, the DNA is TGTGCCAGCAGAGACCCACTAGCCGGCGAGCAGTACGTC. V is TRBV7-8 and J is TRBJ2-7, with D perhaps matching TRBD2 (6 bases). V shed 6 bases and J shed 6 bases, with 15 bases lying between them. The CDR3 is 13 amino acids. Germline lookup yields CDR1 SGHVS and CDR2 FQNEAQ.

V usage is TRBV7-3 and J usage is TRBJ1-2, with D perhaps TRBD1 (5 bases). The V end lost 5 bases, the J end lost 4 bases, and 17 bases lay between the germline ends. The length of the CDR3 is 15 residues. Germline CDR1 is SGHTA and CDR2 is FQGTGA. Here the CDR3 reads CASSETGTSSYGYTF. As DNA, the CDR3 is TGTGCCAGCAGCGAAACTGGGACTTCCTCCTATGGCTACACCTTC.

With respect to this clone: The junction departs from the called germline gene at one end, perhaps through a read error. This chain uses TRBV5-1 with TRBJ2-5; D gene uncertain. The CDR3 consists of 15 residues. Per the germline V gene, CDR1 is SGHRS and CDR2 is YFSETQ. In nucleotides, the CDR3 is TGTGCCAGCAAGAAGACTCCGGCGGTCCAAGAGACCCAGTACTTC. Encoded protein: CASKKTPAVQETQYF.

The rearrangement links TRBV6-5 to TRBJ2-5; 13 bases line up with TRBD2. Germline CDR1 and CDR2: MNHEY and SVGAGI. V was clipped by 0 bases and J by 11 bases; unmatched bases: 9. This CDR3 spans 16 amino acids. CDR3 in amino acids: CASSYSTFGTSGAQYF. The CDR3 coding sequence is TGTGCCAGCAGTTACTCGACTTTTGGGACTAGCGGGGCTCAGTACTTC.

This chain connects TRBV11-3 to TRBJ2-7; possibly TRBD2 for D (5 bases). This CDR3 region has 14 residues. CDR1 is SGHNT, CDR2 YENEEA, per germline. Deletions cut 2 bases from V and 6 bases from J, with 14 bases between. The CDR3 DNA reads as TGTGCCAGCAGCTTAACCCGGGAAACTGGCGAGCAGTACGTC. It encodes CASSLTRETGEQYV.

The chain employs TRBV14 and TRBJ1-6; D is undetermined. Germline V CDR1 and CDR2: SGHDN, FVKESK. The CDR3 sequence is 17 residues long. V lost 8 bases to trimming and J lost 8 bases, with 25 bases between them. CDR3 sequence (DNA): TGTGCCAGCCGCAACACAAGGACTCTTCGAGGTCATTCACCCCTCCACTTT. Translated: CASRNTRTLRGHSPLHF.

This clone was counted only a few times. The genes are TRBV3-1 (or the pseudogene TRBV3-2) and TRBJ2-1; 8 bases agree with TRBD2. J gave up 9 bases and V 4 bases, and 5 bases lay outside the gene matches. CDR3 length equals 13 residues. Germline loops: CDR1 LGHDT, CDR2 YNNKEL (reference sequence). The CDR3 DNA sequence: TGTGCCAGCAGCCCCGGGACTAGAGGTGAGCAGTTCTTC. Translated: CASSPGTRGEQFF.

The chain uses TRBV7-2 and TRBJ2-1; TRBD2 aligns across 7 bases. This CDR3 contains 15 residues. V lost 2 bases to trimming and J lost 5 bases; unmatched junction nucleotides: 6. Germline loops: CDR1 SGHTA, CDR2 FQGNSA. CDR3 in amino acids: CASSLRGRADNEQFF. The CDR3, as DNA: TGTGCCAGCAGCTTAAGAGGGAGGGCCGACAATGAGCAGTTCTTC. The full variable domain, in which reference TRBV7-2 and TRBJ2-1 provide the parts outside the CDR3, is GAGVSQSPSNKVTEKGKDVELRCDPISGHTALYWYRQSLGQGLEFLIYFQGNSAPDKSGLPSDRFSAERTGGSVSTLTIQRTQQEDSAVYLCASSLRGRADNEQFFGPGTRLTVL.

This chain links TRBV11-2 with TRBJ1-1; D might be TRBD1 (6 bases). The CDR3 consists of 14 residues. CDR1 and CDR2 from the germline V gene are SGHAT and FQNNGV. V lost 5 bases and J 0 bases, leaving 10 bases between the germline ends. CDR3 sequence: CASSIGQLNTEAFF. CDR3 sequence (DNA): TGTGCCAGCAGCATAGGACAGCTGAACACTGAAGCTTTCTTT.

This clone was detected only a few times. V is TRBV5-4 and J is TRBJ1-1, with no clear D. There are 13 residues in the CDR3. Between the trimmed V and J ends, which lost 0 bases and 2 bases, there was a span of 5 bases. Germline CDR1 and CDR2: SGHNT and YYREEE (reference sequence). This CDR3 reads CASSLGANTEAFF. CDR3 nucleotide sequence: TGTGCCAGCAGCTTGGGGGCAAACACTGAAGCTTTCTTT.

This clone showed up just a few times. V usage is TRBV2 and J usage is TRBJ2-7; D is possibly TRBD2 (6 bases). This CDR3 has 12 residues. Trimming stripped 7 bases from V and 6 bases from J, with 13 bases between. CDR1 SNHLY and CDR2 FYNNEI come from the germline V gene. In nucleotides, the CDR3 is TGTGCCAGCAAAATGGGGGGTGCCGAGCAGTACGTC. It specifies CASKMGGAEQYV.

The V call is TRBV9, the J call TRBJ1-3, with TRBD1 as a possible D gene (5 bases). Trimming took 3 bases from V and 2 from J, leaving 15 bases between them. The CDR3 totals 16 residues. Germline lookup yields CDR1 SGDLS and CDR2 YYNGEE. In DNA form, the CDR3 reads TGTGCCAGCAGCGCAAACCCGGGACTCGCTGGAAACACCATATATTTT. It encodes CASSANPGLAGNTIYF. The variable domain in full, with the rest retrieved from reference TRBV9 and TRBJ1-3, is DSGVTQTPKHLITATGQRVTLRCSPRSGDLSVYWYQQSLDQGLQFLIQYYNGEERAKGNILERFSAQQFPDLHSELNLSSLELGDSALYFCASSANPGLAGNTIYFGEGSWLTVV.

This clone has at least ten counts. CDR3 amino acids: CASSPGSSGANVLTF. The CDR3 region has the DNA TGTGCCAGCAGCCCGGGGAGCTCTGGGGCCAACGTCCTGACTTTC. This sequence joins TRBV6-5 and TRBJ2-6; D might be TRBD2 (5 bases). The V end lost 6 bases, the J end lost 0 bases, and 9 bases lay between the germline ends. Germline V gene lookup returns CDR1 MNHEY and CDR2 SVGAGI. The CDR3 length is 15 residues.

V gene TRBV5-1 combines with J gene TRBJ2-3, with 7 nucleotides matching TRBD1. Germline lookup yields CDR1 SGHRS and CDR2 YFSETQ. This CDR3 is 16 amino acids long. J gave up 6 bases and V 0 bases, and 10 bases lay outside the gene matches. The CDR3 nucleotides read TGCGCCAGCAGCTTGGTCCCAGGGGGTCCTAGGGATACGCAGTATTTT. Amino acids: CASSLVPGGPRDTQYF. Drawing the rest from reference TRBV5-1 and TRBJ2-3, the complete variable domain is KAGVTQTPRYLIKTRGQQVTLSCSPISGHRSVSWYQQTPGQGLQFLFEYFSETQRNKGNFPGRFSGRQFSNSRSEMNVSTLELGDSALYLCASSLVPGGPRDTQYFGPGTRLTVL.

The chain couples TRBV10-1 to TRBJ2-1, with D perhaps TRBD2 (5 bases). V dropped 6 bases and J dropped 9 bases, with 24 bases sitting between them. There are 16 residues in the CDR3. Germline CDR1 is WNHNN and CDR2 is SYGVQD (reference sequence). The CDR3 region is CASSLGECENEGEQFF. CDR3 DNA: TGCGCCAGCAGCCTCGGGGAGTGCGAGAATGAGGGTGAGCAGTTCTTC.

This chain joins TRBV6-4 and TRBJ2-2; D is ambiguous. The CDR3 sequence is 14 residues long. V gave up 0 bases and J gave up 5 bases, with 7 bases separating them. Germline V lookup: CDR1 MRHNA, CDR2 SNTAGT. This CDR3 is CASSDSPETGELFF. The CDR3 DNA follows: TGTGCCAGCAGTGACTCTCCGGAGACCGGGGAGCTGTTTTTT.

V is TRBV25-1 and J is TRBJ1-2, with D unresolved. Per germline, CDR1 MGHDK and CDR2 SYGVNS. V was cut by 2 bases and J by 7 bases, with 5 bases left in between. The CDR3 runs to 11 residues. CDR3 region: CASSEGLGYTF. The CDR3 region has the DNA TGTGCCAGCAGTGAAGGACTTGGCTACACCTTC.

CDR3 sequence (DNA): TGTGCCAGCAGCTACTCCGGGACTAGCGGCGGTGAGCAGTTCTTC. Translated, it gives CASSYSGTSGGEQFF. J is TRBJ2-1 and V is TRBV7-8; 11 bases agree with TRBD2. The germline V gene has CDR1 SGHVS and CDR2 FQNEAQ. This CDR3 is built from 15 residues. With V trimmed by 4 bases and J by 9 bases, 8 bases remained unmatched. Supplemented by reference TRBV7-8 and TRBJ2-1, the full variable domain reads GAGVSQSPRYKVAKRGQDVALRCDPISGHVSLFWYQQALGQGPEFLTYFQNEAQLDKSGLPSDRFFAERPEGSVSTLKIQRTQQEDSAVYLCASSYSGTSGGEQFFGPGTRLTVL.